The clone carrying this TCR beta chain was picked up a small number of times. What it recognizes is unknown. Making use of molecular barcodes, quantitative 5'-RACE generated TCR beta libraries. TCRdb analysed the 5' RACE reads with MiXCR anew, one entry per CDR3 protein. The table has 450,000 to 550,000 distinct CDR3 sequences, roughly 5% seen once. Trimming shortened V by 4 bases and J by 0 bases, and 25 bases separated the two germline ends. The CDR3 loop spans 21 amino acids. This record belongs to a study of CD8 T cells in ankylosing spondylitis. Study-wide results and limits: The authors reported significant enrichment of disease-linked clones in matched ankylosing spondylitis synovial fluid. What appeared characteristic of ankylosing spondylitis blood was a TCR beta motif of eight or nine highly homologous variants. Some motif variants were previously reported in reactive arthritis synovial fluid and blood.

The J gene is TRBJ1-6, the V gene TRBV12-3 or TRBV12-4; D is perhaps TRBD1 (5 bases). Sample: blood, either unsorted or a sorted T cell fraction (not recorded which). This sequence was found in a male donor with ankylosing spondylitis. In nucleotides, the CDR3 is TGTGCCAGCAGTTCTAGATGGCAGCCCAGGGTAGGGAGCTCCTATAATTCACCCCTCCACTTT. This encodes CASSSRWQPRVGSSYNSPLHF.